Following are 23 T cell receptor beta chains from one sample sequenced in a study of PD-1 blockade in mismatch repair-deficient tumors (dated by TCRdb to 2015 to 2018). For these receptors, no antigen is known. Libraries were built with the immunoSEQ multiplex PCR assay. As stored in TCRdb, this immuneACCESS dataset retains in-frame rearrangements with V and J assigned. A fraction of the clones does not appear; measured against another copy, unresolved V genes explain less than half of the discrepancy, and the remainder lacks a known reason. The sample table shows roughly 14,000 clones, and roughly 80% are seen once. The top ten hold 20% to 25% of the sample. The time point label, read with the paper, signifies: approximately 11-day in vitro stimulation with candidate neoantigen peptide 4. The sample consisted of cells cultured in vitro, taken from a patient treated with pembrolizumab. All receptors come from an adult with mismatch repair-deficient cancer.

The CDR3 sequence is CASSRGQENEKLFF. The CDR3 DNA sequence: TGCGCCAGCAGCCGGGGACAGGAGAATGAAAAACTGTTTTTT. The chain links TRBV5-1 to TRBJ1-4; 8 bases are shared with TRBD1. Trimming took 4 bases from V and 5 from J; bases not matched to a gene: 4. This CDR3 has 14 amino acids. Per germline, CDR1 SGHRS and CDR2 YFSETQ. Combining the CDR3 with reference TRBV5-1 and TRBJ1-4 gives the whole variable domain KAGVTQTPRYLIKTRGQQVTLSCSPISGHRSVSWYQQTPGQGLQFLFEYFSETQRNKGNFPGRFSGRQFSNSRSEMNVSTLELGDSALYLCASSRGQENEKLFFGSGTQLSVL.

The CDR3 nucleotides are TGTGCTAGTGGTTTGGAATTGGGAGGCTACACCTTC. Amino acid sequence: CASGLELGGYTF. The chain recombines TRBV12-5 with TRBJ1-2; D ambiguous. The CDR3 is 12 residues long. The germline V gene encodes CDR1 LGHNT and CDR2 FRNRAP. V was shortened by 1 base and J by 8 bases, with 8 bases between the two germline ends.

This clone was seen just once. V is TRBV9 and J is TRBJ2-2, with 8 bases aligning to TRBD2. V was clipped by 3 bases and J by 5 bases; unmatched bases: 9. The CDR3 is 16 residues long. Germline V gives CDR1 SGDLS, CDR2 YYNGEE. CDR3 amino acids: CASSDRSGSETGELFF. The CDR3 nucleotides read TGTGCCAGCAGCGACAGAAGCGGGAGTGAAACCGGGGAGCTGTTTTTT.

CDR3 sequence: CASSPQAGANEQFF. DNA for the CDR3: TGTGCCAGCAGCCCCCAAGCGGGAGCCAATGAGCAGTTCTTC. V is TRBV9 and J is TRBJ2-1, with 8 bases lining up with TRBD2. The germline CDR1 and CDR2 sequences are SGDLS and YYNGEE. The CDR3 sequence is 14 residues long. The trim removed 4 bases at V and 6 bases at J, leaving 6 bases unmatched.

The chain joins TRBV28 to TRBJ1-1; unclear D gene. The germline gives CDR1 MDHEN, CDR2 SYDVKM. V dropped 1 base and J dropped 3 bases, with 6 bases sitting between them. The CDR3 has 13 amino acids. CDR3: CASSLFIYTEAFF. DNA for the CDR3: TGTGCCAGCAGTTTATTTATTTACACTGAAGCTTTCTTT.

CDR3 coding DNA: TGTGCCAGCAGCGCCACAGGGATTAGCACAGATACGCAGTATTTT. It is translated as CASSATGISTDTQYF. This sequence joins TRBV7-9 and TRBJ2-3; D is perhaps TRBD1 (6 bases). CDR1 and CDR2 (germline): SEHNR, FQNEAQ (reference sequence). The V end lost 5 bases, the J end lost 0 bases, and 12 bases lay between the germline ends. CDR3 length: 15 residues. The full variable domain, in which reference TRBV7-9 and TRBJ2-3 provide the parts outside the CDR3, is DTGVSQNPRHKITKRGQNVTFRCDPISEHNRLYWYRQTLGQGPEFLTYFQNEAQLEKSRLLSDRFSAERPKGSFSTLEIQRTEQGDSAMYLCASSATGISTDTQYFGPGTRLTVL.

The chain carries TRBV11-1 and TRBJ1-2; a weak D match, TRBD1 (6 bases). The germline V gene encodes CDR1 SGHAT and CDR2 FQDESV (reference sequence). This CDR3 comprises 15 residues. The V end was cut by 4 bases, the J end by 8 bases, with 20 bases between. DNA for the CDR3: TGTGCCAGCAGCTCTTCCTACAGGGCGAGAGGCGGCTACACCTTC. Protein sequence: CASSSSYRARGGYTF.

V gene TRBV7-8 combines with J gene TRBJ1-5, with D unresolved. CDR1 is SGHVS, CDR2 FQNEAQ, per germline. There are 15 residues in the CDR3. The V gene lost 2 bases and the J gene lost 3 bases, with 11 bases spanning the gap. This chain's CDR3 is CASSLWGEANQPQHF. DNA of the CDR3: TGTGCCAGCAGCTTATGGGGAGAGGCCAATCAGCCCCAGCATTTT.

This clone was seen a single time. The rearrangement links TRBV21-1 to TRBJ2-5; the table's D call, TRBD2, was not checked against the DNA. TRBV21-1 is designated a pseudogene. The CDR3 sequence is 15 residues long. The CDR3 DNA is TGTGCCAGCAGCGCCCATGGGGAGGGCCAAGAGACCCAGTACTTC. As protein: CASSAHGEGQETQYF.

This clone was found a few times. This chain connects TRBV7-6 to TRBJ1-5, with D unclear. Trimming took 2 bases from V and 2 from J, leaving 4 bases between them. The CDR3 contains 13 residues. Germline assignment: CDR1 SGHVS and CDR2 FNYEAQ. CDR3 coding DNA: TGTGCCAGCAGCTTATCGGGCAATCAGCCCCAGCATTTT. It specifies CASSLSGNQPQHF.

This clone counts as medium-sized (0.01 to 0.1%). The chain is built from TRBV25-1 and TRBJ1-1, with 7 bases lining up with TRBD1. Per germline, CDR1 MGHDK and CDR2 SYGVNS. The CDR3 sequence is 14 residues long. Germline trimming cut 4 bases from V and 4 bases from J; bases unmatched to any gene: 6. CDR3 bases: TGTGCCAGCAGTGCATTCCGGGACAGCACTGAAGCTTTCTTT. As protein: CASSAFRDSTEAFF.

V and J are TRBV5-1 and TRBJ2-1; no definite D call. The V end lost 6 bases, the J end lost 1 base, and 17 bases lay between the germline ends. CDR1 is SGHRS, CDR2 YFSETQ, per germline. CDR3 length equals 16 residues. For the CDR3, the DNA is TGCGCCAGCAAGTTAGCTCCCGGGCCATCCTACAATGAGCAGTTCTTC. This translates into CASKLAPGPSYNEQFF.

The CDR3 DNA is TGTGCCAGCAGAATGGGATTCGGCAGTAACTTAGCAAGGGGCTACGAGCAGTACTTC. Translated, it gives CASRMGFGSNLARGYEQYF. The V call is TRBV2, the J call TRBJ2-7; a possible D gene is TRBD1 (5 bases). There are 19 residues in the CDR3. Trimming took off 6 bases at V and 3 bases at J, with 30 bases between the two ends. Germline V lookup: CDR1 SNHLY, CDR2 FYNNEI. Filled out from reference TRBV2 and TRBJ2-7, the complete variable domain reads EPEVTQTPSHQVTQMGQEVILRCVPISNHLYFYWYRQILGQKVEFLVSFYNNEISEKSEIFDDQFSVERPDGSNFTLKIRSTKLEDSAMYFCASRMGFGSNLARGYEQYFGPGTRLTVT.

The chain is built from TRBV29-1 and TRBJ2-7, with 11 nucleotides matching TRBD1. Germline lookup yields CDR1 SQVTM and CDR2 ANQGSEA. This CDR3 is built from 15 residues. The junction had 13 bases not matched to a gene; V was cut back by 6 bases and J by 6 bases. CDR3 loop: CSVGGRDRGVVEQYF. In nucleotides, the CDR3 is TGCAGCGTCGGGGGCCGGGACAGGGGGGTAGTCGAGCAGTACTTC.

The J gene is TRBJ2-3, the V gene TRBV13; TRBD2 is a possible D gene (6 bases). The CDR3 totals 16 residues. CDR1 PRHDT and CDR2 FYEKMQ come from the germline V gene (reference sequence). The V and J ends lost 0 bases and 3 bases respectively, with 13 bases between them. The CDR3 here is CASSLGGGPWTDTQYF. The CDR3 nucleotides read TGTGCCAGCAGCTTAGGCGGGGGACCCTGGACAGATACGCAGTATTTT.

This chain connects TRBV5-1 to TRBJ2-5; 11 bases are shared with TRBD2. Per germline, CDR1 SGHRS and CDR2 YFSETQ. The CDR3 extends over 14 amino acids. V lost 4 bases to trimming and J lost 4 bases; unmatched junction nucleotides: 3. The CDR3 sequence is CASSPGLAGETQYF. The CDR3 DNA follows: TGCGCCAGCAGCCCCGGACTAGCGGGAGAGACCCAGTACTTC. Complete variable domain (other parts from reference TRBV5-1 and TRBJ2-5): KAGVTQTPRYLIKTRGQQVTLSCSPISGHRSVSWYQQTPGQGLQFLFEYFSETQRNKGNFPGRFSGRQFSNSRSEMNVSTLELGDSALYLCASSPGLAGETQYFGPGTRLLVL.

The rearrangement joins TRBV27 to TRBJ2-7; possible D gene TRBD2, 7 bases. The ends were cut back, 3 bases at V and 3 bases at J, with 24 bases in the middle. The length of the CDR3 is 18 residues. Germline V CDR1 and CDR2: MNHEY, SMNVEV (reference sequence). The CDR3 nucleotides are TGTGCCAGCAGTTTTGTTTCGCGTGGGGGGGCCTTAAACTACGAGCAGTACTTC. Translation: CASSFVSRGGALNYEQYF.

The gene calls are TRBV11-2 and TRBJ2-7; D could derive from TRBD1 or TRBD2 (5 bases each). V gave up 3 bases and J gave up 2 bases, with 11 bases separating them. The germline gives CDR1 SGHAT, CDR2 FQNNGV. CDR3 length: 14 residues. This CDR3 is CASSFGTGAYEQYF. The CDR3 coding sequence is TGTGCCAGCAGCTTTGGGACCGGGGCCTACGAGCAGTACTTC.

The rearrangement links TRBV27 to TRBJ1-1; TRBD1 might be the D (6 bases). Germline V gives CDR1 MNHEY, CDR2 SMNVEV (reference sequence). The V gene lost 2 bases and the J gene lost 1 base, with 11 bases spanning the gap. This CDR3 region has 15 residues. The CDR3 DNA reads TGTGCCAGCAGTTTAAGGGGGGCTACGAACACTGAAGCTTTCTTT. Protein product: CASSLRGATNTEAFF.

The rearrangement uses TRBV28 and TRBJ2-1; possible D gene TRBD2, 6 bases. The CDR3 loop spans 13 amino acids. CDR1 and CDR2 from the germline V gene are MDHEN and SYDVKM. Trimming stripped 4 bases from V and 4 bases from J, with 8 bases between. The CDR3 DNA follows: TGTGCCAGCAGTTCGGGAGCGTACAATGAGCAGTTCTTC. This sequence encodes CASSSGAYNEQFF.

This clone has a single count. The gene calls are TRBV5-1 and TRBJ1-4, with 7 bases aligning to TRBD1. Unmatched junction bases numbered 6, after V lost 6 bases and J lost 7 bases. The length of the CDR3 is 13 residues. Germline assignment: CDR1 SGHRS and CDR2 YFSETQ. Here the CDR3 DNA reads TGCGCCAGCACCGACAGGGTTGGTGAAAAACTGTTTTTT. Amino acids: CASTDRVGEKLFF.

This chain connects TRBV7-9 to TRBJ2-7; no definite D call. The CDR3 has 12 amino acids. V was trimmed by 2 bases and J by 4 bases, leaving 6 bases between them. Germline values: CDR1 SEHNR, CDR2 FQNEAQ (reference sequence). DNA of the CDR3: TGTGCCAGCAGCTTATATACTTACGAGCAGTACTTC. Residues: CASSLYTYEQYF. The full variable domain, completed using reference TRBV7-9 and TRBJ2-7, is DTGVSQNPRHKITKRGQNVTFRCDPISEHNRLYWYRQTLGQGPEFLTYFQNEAQLEKSRLLSDRFSAERPKGSFSTLEIQRTEQGDSAMYLCASSLYTYEQYFGPGTRLTVT.

V usage is TRBV19 and J usage is TRBJ1-5; maybe TRBD1 (5 bases). The CDR3 is made up of 16 amino acids. Trimming took off 8 bases at V and 1 base at J, with 18 bases between the two ends. From germline, CDR1 is LNHDA and CDR2 SQIVND (reference sequence). The CDR3 DNA reads as TGTGCCAGTGCGTCGTCCCCCTACAGGAGCAATCAGCCCCAGCATTTT. This codes for CASASSPYRSNQPQHF.